This TCR beta chain is from a study of post-analysis software for immune sequencing data. Broader study findings: Those samples that were prepared in the same batch co-clustered strongly by F measure. Relative to controls, patients had five TRBV segments at higher frequency, with TRBV5-6, TRBV5-1 and TRBV20-1 among these. A significant reduction in normalized Chao1 diversity was observed in multiple sclerosis patients versus controls.

Notes on this clonotype: Its specificity is unknown.

Germline CDR1 DFQATT, CDR2 SNEGSKA (reference sequence). V lost 0 bases, J lost 3 bases, and 12 bases lay in between. The CDR3 consists of 14 residues. Libraries were made from TCR beta cDNA, and they carried unique molecular identifiers. Input amounts of roughly 1 to 10 million T cells were used. These gave approximately 500,000 cDNA molecules, so each molecule approximated one T cell. TCRdb reprocessed the PCR reads with MiXCR, giving one entry per CDR3 protein. Found here are roughly 600,000 distinct CDR3 sequences, about 44% of them singletons; the top ten hold over 1.5%. The receptor's source is a girl aged 5-17 years with multiple sclerosis. V usage is TRBV20-1 and J usage is TRBJ2-7; D is unresolved. Material for sequencing was blood. The CDR3 loop is CSARDASTDYEQYF. CDR3 in DNA: TGCAGTGCTAGAGATGCTTCAACCGACTACGAGCAGTACTTC.